The following is a T cell receptor (beta chain) sequence with its context. This clone was picked up a small number of times. Its target antigen remains unknown. No base quality information exists; no much larger clone differs at one position. Other nucleotide sequences in the sample specify the same CDR3. Using the immunoSEQ hsTCRbeta Kit, TCR beta CDR3 regions were sequenced from DNA. The study's own analysis went as follows. The ImmunoSEQ Analyzer was used to analyse the TCR sequencing data. T cell clonality was defined as 1 minus Pielou's evenness, calculated on productive rearrangements. T cell diversity was measured with the inverse Simpson index on productive templates. T cell density was expressed as TCR beta template counts normalized to usable DNA, with usable DNA estimated by amplifying and sequencing housekeeping genes. Two-sided Kruskal-Wallis tests were used to compare TCR metrics across histologic stages. The table comes from immuneACCESS by way of TCRdb, which keeps in-frame sequences with V and J called. Part of the clones is missing from these tables; in studies checked, under half for an unresolved V gene and the rest for unknown reasons. D and trimming come from the DNA, and the V and J calls and clone size come from that table. The sample data list thousands of clones, and 65% to 80% of these were observed just once. The top ten constitute approximately 9.8% of the sample.

Between the mid-2010s and the late 2010s, the patients underwent resection in either Japan or China. Two lung cancer pathologists independently reviewed H&E slides to confirm the histologic diagnosis of every case. DNA was isolated from FFPE tissue using the AllPrep DNA/RNA FFPE Kit. Based on the germline V gene, the CDR1 and CDR2 sequences are SNHLY and FYNNEI. The trim is 8 bases for V and 1 base for J, with a gap of 8 bases between the germline ends. Measured from the cysteine to the phenylalanine, the CDR3 is 12 residues long. Only CDR3 DNA is held: 36 bases, read in frame from base 1. This specimen belongs to a study of immune evolution from preneoplasia to lung adenocarcinoma (dated by TCRdb to the early 2020s). Study-wide context: The study profiled immune contexture across lung adenocarcinoma precursors and invasive adenocarcinoma using immune gene expression, TCR sequencing and multiplex immunofluorescence. The overall cohort comprised approximately 53 patients with pulmonary nodules who underwent surgical resection. Class I HLA alleles were inferred from exome data with POLYSOLVER, and allele-specific HLA loss was detected with LOHHLA. The immune data were combined with whole exome sequencing and methylation data from the same cohort of nodules. A total of 45 to 55 patients contributed TCR sequencing data. Sample size was determined by specimen availability and not by a prior power calculation. Resected precursor lesions (AAH, AIS, MIA) and invasive adenocarcinomas were compared against paired morphologically normal lung tissue. According to the study, 100 to 120 samples went through TCR sequencing.

Findings and caveats that apply to the study as a whole: The findings rested on association rather than direct causation, and larger cohorts with long-term follow-up and longitudinal biopsies were considered necessary. Top T cell clone frequencies were highest in normal lung and appeared to decrease progressively from AAH through AIS, MIA and invasive adenocarcinoma. Clonality was highest in normal lung, while later-stage lesions appeared to show lower clonality but higher T cell density and diversity. All patients were from Japan and China, so applicability to Western populations was uncertain.

This receptor was taken from a donor aged 70 or over with lung adenocarcinoma. The chain joins TRBV2 to TRBJ1-1; the D gene cannot be named for sure. Sequencing was done on a sample of FFPE adjacent normal lung tissue. The DNA sequence is TGTGCCAGCGCAGAGGGGAACACTGAAGCTTTCTTT. It is translated as CASAEGNTEAFF.